This entry features one TCR beta chain sequence. In this CDR3 the conserved last residue, phenylalanine or tryptophan, is missing, so a read error is likely. The data stem from a study of tumor and adjacent non-tumor tissue in lung cancer. The ends were cut back, 5 bases at V and 5 bases at J, with 7 bases in the middle. This CDR3 spans 11 amino acids. Germline V gives CDR1 SGHNT, CDR2 YYREEE (reference sequence). RNA was extracted from bulk tissue without any cell sorting. TCRbeta libraries were built with three rounds of nested PCR, modified from ARM-PCR. TCRdb re-called the multiplex PCR reads through MiXCR, storing one row per CDR3 protein. The top ten hold roughly 18% of the sample, which has around 140,000 distinct CDR3 sequences, approximately 70% seen once.

V is TRBV5-4 and J is TRBJ2-5; D unresolved. The sample taken for sequencing was lung tumor tissue. This TCR came from a man aged 55 to 70 with small cell lung cancer. The CDR3 sequence is CASRNEETQYL. In DNA, the CDR3 is TGTGCCAGCAGAAACGAGGAGACCCAGTACTTA.